This is a list of T cell receptor beta chains from one sample in a study of Ad26.COV2.S vaccination and SARS-CoV-2 variants. Data came from immunoSEQ multiplex PCR; TCRdb stores just in-frame clones and leaves some out. The repertoire consists of around 300,000 clones, with approximately 90% occurring once and the leading ten covering roughly 6%. The material sequenced was peripheral blood, taken in a trial of Ad26.COV2.S vaccine versus placebo. These receptors were collected from a person between 18 and 65 years old who received the Ad26.COV2.S COVID-19 vaccine or a placebo. The CDR3 runs from the conserved cysteine through the conserved F or W. A D gene is named only where the DNA matches it firmly. Expanded clones get a size class; other rows say once, few or many, or leave the size out.

>-|TRBV6-6|once|TRBJ2-1
CASSYSPGGSNNEQFF
TGTGCCAGCAGTTACTCTCCCGGGGGTTCGAACAATGAGCAGTTCTTC
>-|TRBV2|-|TRBJ1-2
CATEPGAGYTF
TGTGCCACCGAGCCGGGGGCCGGCTACACCTTC
>-|TRBV7-6|-|TRBJ1-6
CASSMERRQTDNSPLHF
TGTGCCAGCAGCATGGAAAGAAGACAGACAGATAATTCACCCCTCCACTTT
>-|TRBV7-8|few|TRBJ2-7
CASSKNSPGVYEQYF
TGTGCCAGCAGTAAGAACAGCCCAGGGGTTTACGAGCAGTACTTC
>TRBD1|TRBV6-5|-|TRBJ1-2
CASRIQGANYGYTF
TGTGCCAGCAGGATACAGGGGGCTAACTATGGCTACACCTTC
>TRBD1|TRBV7-9|once|TRBJ1-1
CASSLAGQGGTEAFF
TGTGCCAGCAGCTTAGCGGGGCAGGGGGGAACTGAAGCTTTCTTT
>-|TRBV4-3|-|TRBJ1-1
CASSQDVRGGNTEAFF
TGCGCCAGCAGCCAAGATGTGCGGGGGGGGAACACTGAAGCTTTCTTT
>TRBD2|TRBV18|-|TRBJ2-5
CASSPGLSQETQYF
TGTGCCAGCTCACCGGGACTATCACAAGAGACCCAGTACTTC
>-|TRBV6-1|once|TRBJ1-2
CASSEGVRNYGYTF
TGTGCCAGCAGTGAGGGCGTACGAAACTATGGCTACACCTTC
>-|TRBV14|-|TRBJ1-2
CASSQGQAGWNYGYTF
TGTGCCAGCAGCCAAGGTCAAGCGGGTTGGAACTATGGCTACACCTTC
>-|TRBV27|-|TRBJ1-1
CASGHGGTEAFF
TGTGCCAGCGGCCACGGGGGGACTGAAGCTTTCTTT
>-|TRBV19|many|TRBJ1-1
CASNFHAKGNTEAFF
TGTGCCAGTAATTTTCATGCCAAAGGGAACACTGAAGCTTTCTTT
>-|TRBV27|-|TRBJ2-7
CASSSTGSLGQYF
TGTGCCAGCAGTTCTACGGGTAGTCTTGGGCAGTACTTC
>-|TRBV21-1|-|TRBJ1-5
CASSNVVIQVNQPQHF
TGTGCCAGCAGCAACGTCGTAATACAGGTCAATCAGCCCCAGCATTTT
>TRBD2|TRBV5-1|-|TRBJ2-7
CASSGGTSGSPSRMYEQYF
TGCGCCAGCAGCGGGGGGACTAGCGGGAGTCCCTCGCGGATGTACGAGCAGTACTTC
>-|TRBV29-1|-|TRBJ2-3
CSSEGGRAGTDTQYF
TGCAGTTCTGAAGGTGGCAGGGCTGGGACAGATACGCAGTATTTT